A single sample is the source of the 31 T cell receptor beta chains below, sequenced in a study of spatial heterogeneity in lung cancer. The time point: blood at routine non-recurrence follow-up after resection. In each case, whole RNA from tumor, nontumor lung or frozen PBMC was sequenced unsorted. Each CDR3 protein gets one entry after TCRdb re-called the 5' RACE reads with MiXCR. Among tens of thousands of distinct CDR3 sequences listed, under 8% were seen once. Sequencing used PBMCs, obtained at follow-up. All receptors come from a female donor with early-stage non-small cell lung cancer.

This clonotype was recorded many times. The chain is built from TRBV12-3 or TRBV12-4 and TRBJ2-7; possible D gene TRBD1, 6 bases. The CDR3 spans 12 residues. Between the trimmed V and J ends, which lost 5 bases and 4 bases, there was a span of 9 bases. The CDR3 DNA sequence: TGTGCCAGCAGTACCCAGGGGTACGAGCAGTACTTC. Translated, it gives CASSTQGYEQYF.

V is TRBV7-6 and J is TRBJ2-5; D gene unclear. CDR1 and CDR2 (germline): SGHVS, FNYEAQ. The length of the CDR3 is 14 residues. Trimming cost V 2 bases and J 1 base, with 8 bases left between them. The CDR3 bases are TGTGCCAGCAGCTTACAGAACCCCCAAGAGACCCAGTACTTC. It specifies CASSLQNPQETQYF.

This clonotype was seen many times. The DNA for the CDR3 is TGTGCCAGCAGCTTGTCCGGGGAGCTGTTTTTT. This gives the protein CASSLSGELFF. The chain recombines TRBV7-9 with TRBJ2-2; D call uncertain. Trimming pared 3 bases from V and 6 bases from J, leaving 2 bases between. Germline V gene sequence: CDR1 SEHNR, CDR2 FQNEAQ (reference sequence). CDR3 length equals 11 residues.

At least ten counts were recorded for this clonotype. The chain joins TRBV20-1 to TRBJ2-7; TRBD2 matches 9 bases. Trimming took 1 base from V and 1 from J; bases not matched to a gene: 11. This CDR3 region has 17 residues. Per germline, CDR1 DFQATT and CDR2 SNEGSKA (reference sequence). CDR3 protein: CSARGTHSGGQSYEQYF. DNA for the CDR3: TGCAGTGCTAGAGGTACTCATAGCGGGGGCCAGTCCTACGAGCAGTACTTC.

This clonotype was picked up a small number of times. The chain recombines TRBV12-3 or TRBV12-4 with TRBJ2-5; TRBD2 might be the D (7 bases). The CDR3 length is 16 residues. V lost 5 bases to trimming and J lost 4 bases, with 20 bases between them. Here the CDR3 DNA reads TGTGCCAGCAGTGACTATACGGGGGGCATTGGAGAGACCCAGTACTTC. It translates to CASSDYTGGIGETQYF.

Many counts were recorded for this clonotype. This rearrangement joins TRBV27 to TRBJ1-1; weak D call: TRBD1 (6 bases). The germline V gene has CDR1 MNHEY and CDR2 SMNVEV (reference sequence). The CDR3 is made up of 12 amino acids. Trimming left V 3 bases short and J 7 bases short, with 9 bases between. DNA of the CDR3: TGTGCCAGCAGTTTCCCCAGGGGTGAAGCTTTCTTT. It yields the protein CASSFPRGEAFF.

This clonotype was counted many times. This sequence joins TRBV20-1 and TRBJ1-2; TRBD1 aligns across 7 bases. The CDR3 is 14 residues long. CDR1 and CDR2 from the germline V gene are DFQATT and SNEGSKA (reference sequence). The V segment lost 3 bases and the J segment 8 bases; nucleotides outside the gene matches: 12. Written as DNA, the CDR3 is TGCAGTGCTAGCCCTCTACAGGGGAGGCAGGGCTACACCTTC. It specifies CSASPLQGRQGYTF.

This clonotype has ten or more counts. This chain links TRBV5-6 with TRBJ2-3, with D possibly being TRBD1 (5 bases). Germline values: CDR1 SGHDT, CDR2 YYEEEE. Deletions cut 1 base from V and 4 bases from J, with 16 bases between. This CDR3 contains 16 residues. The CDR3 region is CASSLPTGPTPDTQYF. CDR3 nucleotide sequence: TGTGCCAGCAGCTTGCCTACAGGCCCTACTCCAGATACGCAGTATTTT.

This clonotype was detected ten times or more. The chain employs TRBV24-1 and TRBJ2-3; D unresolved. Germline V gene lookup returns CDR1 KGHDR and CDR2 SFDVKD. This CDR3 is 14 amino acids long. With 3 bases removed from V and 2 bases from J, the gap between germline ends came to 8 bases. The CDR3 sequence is CATSDPAFTDTQYF. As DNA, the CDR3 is TGTGCCACCAGTGATCCAGCTTTCACAGATACGCAGTATTTT.

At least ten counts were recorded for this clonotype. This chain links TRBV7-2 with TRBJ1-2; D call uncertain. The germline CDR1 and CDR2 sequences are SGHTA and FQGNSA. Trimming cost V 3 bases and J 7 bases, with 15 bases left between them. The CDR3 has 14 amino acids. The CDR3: CASSLAWTSIGYTF. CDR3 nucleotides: TGTGCCAGCAGCTTGGCATGGACCTCTATTGGCTACACCTTC.

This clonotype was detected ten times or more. DNA of the CDR3: TGTGCCAGCTCACCATTATCTCAGGGCAGATCTTCGGCCAAAAACATTCAGTACTTC. Its protein is CASSPLSQGRSSAKNIQYF. The chain uses TRBV18 and TRBJ2-4; a weak D match, TRBD1 (5 bases). Trimming removed 2 bases at V and 1 base at J, with 21 bases between. This CDR3 is 19 amino acids long. The V gene's germline CDR1 is KGHSH and CDR2 LQKENI.

CDR3 sequence (DNA): TGTGCCAGCAGCCTTCCCCGGACCCGGATCACTGAAGCTTTCTTT. This gives the protein CASSLPRTRITEAFF. The genes are TRBV14 and TRBJ1-1; the D is unclear. Germline CDR1 and CDR2: SGHDN and FVKESK. The germline V and J ends were trimmed by 4 bases and 4 bases, with 16 bases remaining between them. This CDR3 comprises 15 residues.

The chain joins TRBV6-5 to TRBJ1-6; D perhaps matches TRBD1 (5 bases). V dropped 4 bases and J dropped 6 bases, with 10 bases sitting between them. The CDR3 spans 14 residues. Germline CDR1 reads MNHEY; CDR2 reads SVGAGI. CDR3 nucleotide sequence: TGTGCCAGCAGTTCTCAGGGTTTTAATTCACCCCTCCACTTT. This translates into CASSSQGFNSPLHF.

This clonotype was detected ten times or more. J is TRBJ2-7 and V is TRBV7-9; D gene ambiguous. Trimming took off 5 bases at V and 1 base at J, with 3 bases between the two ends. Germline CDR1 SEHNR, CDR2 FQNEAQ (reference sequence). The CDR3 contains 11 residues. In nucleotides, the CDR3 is TGTGCCAGCAGCCCTTCCTACGAGCAGTACTTC. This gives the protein CASSPSYEQYF. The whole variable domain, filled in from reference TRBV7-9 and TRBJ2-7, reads DTGVSQNPRHKITKRGQNVTFRCDPISEHNRLYWYRQTLGQGPEFLTYFQNEAQLEKSRLLSDRFSAERPKGSFSTLEIQRTEQGDSAMYLCASSPSYEQYFGPGTRLTVT.

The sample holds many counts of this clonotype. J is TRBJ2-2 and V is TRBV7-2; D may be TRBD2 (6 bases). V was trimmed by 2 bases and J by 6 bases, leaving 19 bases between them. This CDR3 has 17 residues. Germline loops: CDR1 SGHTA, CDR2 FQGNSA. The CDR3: CASSLRSGGNPPGELFF. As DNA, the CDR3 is TGTGCCAGCAGCTTAAGGTCGGGCGGGAATCCCCCCGGGGAGCTGTTTTTT. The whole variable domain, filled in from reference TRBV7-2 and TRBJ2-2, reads GAGVSQSPSNKVTEKGKDVELRCDPISGHTALYWYRQSLGQGLEFLIYFQGNSAPDKSGLPSDRFSAERTGGSVSTLTIQRTQQEDSAVYLCASSLRSGGNPPGELFFGEGSRLTVL.

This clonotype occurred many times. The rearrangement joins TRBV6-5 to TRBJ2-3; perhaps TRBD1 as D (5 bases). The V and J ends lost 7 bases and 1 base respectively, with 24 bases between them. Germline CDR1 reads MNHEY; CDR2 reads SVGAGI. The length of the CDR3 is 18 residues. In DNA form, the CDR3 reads TGTGCCAGCACCTTTACTCGAGTTCCAGGGTGGGGCACAGATACGCAGTATTTT. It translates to CASTFTRVPGWGTDTQYF.

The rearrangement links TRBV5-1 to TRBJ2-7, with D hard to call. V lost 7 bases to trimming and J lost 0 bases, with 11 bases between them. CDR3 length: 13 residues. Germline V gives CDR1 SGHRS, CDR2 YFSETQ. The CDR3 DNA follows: TGCGCCAGCGGCCGTTCAGACTCCTACGAGCAGTACTTC. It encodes CASGRSDSYEQYF.

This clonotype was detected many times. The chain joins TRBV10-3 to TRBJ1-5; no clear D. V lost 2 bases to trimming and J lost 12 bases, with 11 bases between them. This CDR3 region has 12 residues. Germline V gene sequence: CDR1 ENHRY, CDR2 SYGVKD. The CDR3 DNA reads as TGTGCCATCAGTGAGAGTTTGAGGGTCCAGCATTTT. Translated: CAISESLRVQHF.

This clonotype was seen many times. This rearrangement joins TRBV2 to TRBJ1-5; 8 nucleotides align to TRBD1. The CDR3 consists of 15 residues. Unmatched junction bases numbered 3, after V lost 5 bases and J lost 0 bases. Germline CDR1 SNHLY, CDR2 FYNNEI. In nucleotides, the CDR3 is TGTGCCAGCAGTCTGGACAGGGCTAGCAATCAGCCCCAGCATTTT. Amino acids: CASSLDRASNQPQHF.

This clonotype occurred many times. The CDR3, as DNA: TGCGCCAGCAGCTTGCGGGGGGTACAAGAGACCCAGTACTTC. Its translation is CASSLRGVQETQYF. The rearrangement links TRBV4-1 to TRBJ2-5; 8 nucleotides agree with TRBD2. The CDR3 extends over 14 amino acids. CDR1 is MGHRA and CDR2 is YSYEKL in the germline V gene. J was trimmed by 2 bases and V by 5 bases; bases with no gene match: 4.

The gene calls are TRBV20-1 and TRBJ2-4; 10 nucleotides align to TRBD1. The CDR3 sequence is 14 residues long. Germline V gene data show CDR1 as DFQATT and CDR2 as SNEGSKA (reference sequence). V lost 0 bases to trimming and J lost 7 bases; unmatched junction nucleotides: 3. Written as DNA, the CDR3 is TGCAGTGCTAGAGAGGGGACAGGGGTTAACATTCAGTACTTC. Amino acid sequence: CSAREGTGVNIQYF.

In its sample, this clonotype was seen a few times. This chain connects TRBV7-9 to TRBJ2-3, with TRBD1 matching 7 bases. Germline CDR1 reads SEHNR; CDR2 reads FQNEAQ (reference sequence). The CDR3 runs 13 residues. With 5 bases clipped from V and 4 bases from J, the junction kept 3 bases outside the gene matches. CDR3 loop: CASSVDRADTQYF. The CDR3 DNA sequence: TGTGCCAGCAGCGTAGACAGGGCAGATACGCAGTATTTT.

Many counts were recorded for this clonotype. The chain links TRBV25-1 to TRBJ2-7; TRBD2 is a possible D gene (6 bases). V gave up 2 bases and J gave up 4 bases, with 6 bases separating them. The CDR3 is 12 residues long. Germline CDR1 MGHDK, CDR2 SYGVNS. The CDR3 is CASSEGRYEQYF. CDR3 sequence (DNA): TGTGCCAGCAGTGAAGGGAGGTACGAGCAGTACTTC.

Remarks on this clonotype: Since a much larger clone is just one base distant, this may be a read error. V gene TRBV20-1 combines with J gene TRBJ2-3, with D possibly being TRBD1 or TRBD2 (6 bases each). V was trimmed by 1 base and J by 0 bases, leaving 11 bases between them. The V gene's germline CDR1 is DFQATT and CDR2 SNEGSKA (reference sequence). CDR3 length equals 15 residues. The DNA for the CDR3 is TGCAGTGCTAGAGGAACGGGGGCTAGCACAGATACGCAGTATTTT. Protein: CSARGTGASTDTQYF.

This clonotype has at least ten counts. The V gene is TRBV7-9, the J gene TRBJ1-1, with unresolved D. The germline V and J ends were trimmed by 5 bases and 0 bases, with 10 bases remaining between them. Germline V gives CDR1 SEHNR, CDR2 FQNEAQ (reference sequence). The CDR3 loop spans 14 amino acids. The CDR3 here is CASSRLTVNTEAFF. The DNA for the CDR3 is TGTGCCAGCAGCCGGTTGACGGTGAACACTGAAGCTTTCTTT. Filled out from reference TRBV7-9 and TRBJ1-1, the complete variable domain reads DTGVSQNPRHKITKRGQNVTFRCDPISEHNRLYWYRQTLGQGPEFLTYFQNEAQLEKSRLLSDRFSAERPKGSFSTLEIQRTEQGDSAMYLCASSRLTVNTEAFFGQGTRLTVV.

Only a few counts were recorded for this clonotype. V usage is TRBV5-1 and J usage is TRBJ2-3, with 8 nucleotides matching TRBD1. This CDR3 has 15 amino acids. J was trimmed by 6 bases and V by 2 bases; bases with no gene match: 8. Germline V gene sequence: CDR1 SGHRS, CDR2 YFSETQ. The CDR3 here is CASSFDRGATDTQYF. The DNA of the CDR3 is TGCGCCAGCAGCTTCGACAGGGGAGCCACGGATACGCAGTATTTT.

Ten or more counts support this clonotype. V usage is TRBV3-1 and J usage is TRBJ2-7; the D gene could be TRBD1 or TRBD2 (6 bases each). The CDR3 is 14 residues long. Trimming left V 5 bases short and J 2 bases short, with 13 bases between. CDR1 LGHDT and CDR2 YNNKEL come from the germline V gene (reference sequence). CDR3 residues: CASSWRGITYEQYF. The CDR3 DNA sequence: TGTGCCAGCAGCTGGAGGGGGATCACCTACGAGCAGTACTTC.

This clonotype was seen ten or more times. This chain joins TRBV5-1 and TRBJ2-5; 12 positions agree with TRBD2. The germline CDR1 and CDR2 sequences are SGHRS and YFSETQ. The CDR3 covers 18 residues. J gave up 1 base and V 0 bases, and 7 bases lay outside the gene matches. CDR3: CASSLVLAGGNLQETQYF. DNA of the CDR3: TGCGCCAGCAGCTTGGTACTAGCGGGGGGAAATCTCCAAGAGACCCAGTACTTC.

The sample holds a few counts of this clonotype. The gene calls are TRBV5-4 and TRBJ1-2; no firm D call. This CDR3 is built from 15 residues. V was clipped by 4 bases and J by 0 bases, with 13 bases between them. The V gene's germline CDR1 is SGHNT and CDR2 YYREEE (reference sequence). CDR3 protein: CASSPGGSPNYGYTF. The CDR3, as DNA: TGTGCCAGCAGCCCGGGTGGCAGCCCTAACTATGGCTACACCTTC.

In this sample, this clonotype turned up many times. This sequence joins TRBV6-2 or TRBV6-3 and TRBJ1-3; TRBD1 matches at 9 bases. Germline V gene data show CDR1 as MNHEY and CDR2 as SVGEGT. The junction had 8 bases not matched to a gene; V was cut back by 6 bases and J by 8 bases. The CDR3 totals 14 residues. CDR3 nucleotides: TGTGCCAGCAGCTCTCGGGACAGGGTCTACACCATATATTTT. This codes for CASSSRDRVYTIYF.

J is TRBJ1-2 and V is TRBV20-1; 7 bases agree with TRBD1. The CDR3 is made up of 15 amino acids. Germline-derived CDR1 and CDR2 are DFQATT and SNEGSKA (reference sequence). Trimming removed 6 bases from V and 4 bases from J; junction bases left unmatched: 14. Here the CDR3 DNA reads TGCAGTGCCAGGGCGACAGGGAGTATTAGCTATGGCTACACCTTC. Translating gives CSARATGSISYGYTF.